Following are 30 T cell receptor beta chains from one sample sequenced in a study of shared clonotypes between healthy human individuals. The method was immunoSEQ multiplex PCR; TCRdb's version includes in-frame clones alone and lacks a portion of them. This table holds about 1 million clones, around 75% found once. Input material: memory CD4+ T cells sorted from blood. As to subset: CD45RA-negative fraction. The receptors derive from a man between 18 and 29 years old in good health.

A single count supports this clone. This sequence joins TRBV4-1 and TRBJ1-1; no reliable D call. Trimming took off 2 bases at V and 12 bases at J, with 10 bases between the two ends. CDR1 and CDR2 from the germline V gene are MGHRA and YSYEKL. The CDR3 runs 11 residues. The CDR3 DNA sequence: TGCGCCAGCAGCCAATCCGCCGGGACTTTCTTT. As protein: CASSQSAGTFF.

The chain couples TRBV4-2 to TRBJ1-4, with 10 bases aligning to TRBD1. Germline lookup yields CDR1 LGHNA and CDR2 YNFKEQ. The CDR3 length is 15 residues. V trimming: 3 bases; J trimming: 8 bases; junction bases outside the gene matches: 6. The CDR3 sequence: CASSQTTGGFEKLFF. The CDR3 DNA sequence: TGTGCCAGCAGCCAGACGACAGGGGGCTTCGAAAAACTGTTTTTT.

The chain recombines TRBV9 with TRBJ2-7, with 7 bases identical to TRBD1. The CDR3 totals 15 residues. With 4 bases clipped from V and 5 bases from J, the junction kept 12 bases outside the gene matches. Looked up from germline, CDR1 is SGDLS and CDR2 is YYNGEE. Here the CDR3 reads CASSPKDRPLDEQYF. In DNA, the CDR3 is TGTGCCAGCAGCCCCAAGGACAGGCCCCTGGACGAGCAGTACTTC.

The J gene is TRBJ2-7, the V gene TRBV27; 8 nucleotides match TRBD1. Germline values: CDR1 MNHEY, CDR2 SMNVEV (reference sequence). V trimming: 6 bases; J trimming: 7 bases; junction bases outside the gene matches: 5. The CDR3 runs to 12 residues. CDR3 nucleotide sequence: TGTGCCAGCAGGCAGGGGGCGAGGGAGCAGTACTTC. It specifies CASRQGAREQYF.

The chain couples TRBV6-5 to TRBJ1-6, with D unclear. The CDR3 totals 15 residues. CDR1 is MNHEY and CDR2 is SVGAGI in the germline V gene. Trimming took off 8 bases at V and 7 bases at J, with 18 bases between the two ends. In nucleotides, the CDR3 is TGTGCCAGCTCTCTGGAGACCTTTACGAATTCACCCCTCCACTTT. Its translation: CASSLETFTNSPLHF.

The chain links TRBV18 to TRBJ2-7; perhaps TRBD1 as D (6 bases). Trimming took 2 bases from V and 3 from J, leaving 11 bases between them. Germline lookup yields CDR1 KGHSH and CDR2 LQKENI. CDR3 length: 14 amino acids. CDR3: CASSPGTGFYEQYF. The CDR3 nucleotides read TGTGCCAGCTCACCAGGAACAGGGTTCTACGAGCAGTACTTC.

The rearrangement uses TRBV7-8 and TRBJ1-6, with a weak D call TRBD1 (5 bases). The CDR3 is 15 amino acids. Germline V lookup: CDR1 SGHVS, CDR2 FQNEAQ. V lost 4 bases and J 3 bases, leaving 10 bases between the germline ends. The chain's CDR3 is CASSSSGLYNSPLHF. In DNA, the CDR3 is TGTGCCAGCAGCTCATCGGGACTCTATAATTCACCCCTCCACTTT.

A single count supports this clone. The V and J genes are TRBV7-2 and TRBJ2-1; 8 positions match TRBD2. The ends lost 1 base at V and 0 bases at J; junction bases unmatched: 11. Germline CDR1 reads SGHTA; CDR2 reads FQGNSA. The length of the CDR3 is 19 residues. Here the CDR3 DNA reads TGTGCCAGCAGCTTAGTCGGCGTTAGCGGGGTCAGCTCCTACAATGAGCAGTTCTTC. Translated, it gives CASSLVGVSGVSSYNEQFF.

This clone has a handful of counts. The chain joins TRBV10-3 to TRBJ1-6; 10 bases are shared with TRBD1. The CDR3 contains 12 residues. J gave up 14 bases and V 6 bases, and 4 bases lay outside the gene matches. From germline, CDR1 is ENHRY and CDR2 SYGVKD. In DNA, the CDR3 is TGTGCCATCAGAGCGGGGACAGGGGCCCTCCACTTT. This codes for CAIRAGTGALHF.

This chain links TRBV30 with TRBJ2-3, with unresolved D. Trimming left V 4 bases short and J 5 bases short, with 10 bases between. The germline CDR1 and CDR2 sequences are GTSNPN and SVGIG (reference sequence). The CDR3 covers 12 residues. The DNA of the CDR3 is TGTGCCTGGACCAAAAGAGGAGATACGCAGTATTTT. Translating it yields CAWTKRGDTQYF.

The CDR3 DNA sequence: TGTGCCAGCAGCTGGGACGGTGGAAACTATGGCTACACCTTC. Encoded protein: CASSWDGGNYGYTF. This rearrangement joins TRBV11-2 to TRBJ1-2; the D gene is possibly TRBD1 (5 bases). The V gene lost 4 bases and the J gene lost 2 bases, with 11 bases spanning the gap. The CDR3 contains 14 residues. Germline V gives CDR1 SGHAT, CDR2 FQNNGV.

The V and J genes are TRBV5-6 and TRBJ1-1; 8 nucleotides align to TRBD1. The germline V gene encodes CDR1 SGHDT and CDR2 YYEEEE. CDR3 length: 16 residues. Losses at the gene ends were 5 bases for V and 4 bases for J; bases not matched to a gene: 13. This chain's CDR3 is CASRRGQVRWATEAFF. For the CDR3, the DNA is TGTGCCAGCAGGCGGGGACAGGTCCGTTGGGCCACTGAAGCTTTCTTT.

V usage is TRBV11-2 and J usage is TRBJ1-1; 7 bases fit TRBD1. This CDR3 region has 12 residues. The germline gives CDR1 SGHAT, CDR2 FQNNGV. The trim removed 4 bases at V and 11 bases at J, leaving 7 bases unmatched. This CDR3 reads CASSSLTGTAFF. CDR3 DNA sequence: TGTGCCAGCAGCTCACTGACAGGGACCGCTTTCTTT.

This rearrangement joins TRBV9 to TRBJ2-6, with D uncertain. Trimming shortened V by 5 bases and J by 4 bases, and 7 bases separated the two germline ends. The CDR3 sequence is 13 residues long. CDR1 SGDLS and CDR2 YYNGEE come from the germline V gene. The CDR3 here is CASSTWGANVLTF. In DNA form, the CDR3 reads TGTGCCAGCAGTACTTGGGGGGCCAACGTCCTGACTTTC.

The V call is TRBV2, the J call TRBJ2-1; TRBD2 matches at 11 bases. CDR3 size: 15 residues. The junction had 3 bases not matched to a gene; V was cut back by 5 bases and J by 3 bases. From germline, CDR1 is SNHLY and CDR2 FYNNEI. This chain's CDR3 is CASSSGTSGYNEQFF. Written as DNA, the CDR3 is TGTGCCAGCAGTTCCGGGACTAGCGGCTACAATGAGCAGTTCTTC.

The rearrangement links TRBV19 to TRBJ1-3, with 10 bases matching TRBD1. The CDR3 loop spans 18 amino acids. The germline gives CDR1 LNHDA, CDR2 SQIVND (reference sequence). Trimming at V came to 3 bases and at J to 4 bases, leaving 12 bases not matched to a gene. This CDR3 is CASSITGQGTTYGNTIYF. The DNA of the CDR3 is TGTGCCAGTAGTATCACGGGACAGGGGACGACGTACGGAAACACCATATATTTT.

This chain uses TRBV9 with TRBJ1-6; 7 nucleotides match TRBD1. The CDR3 has 14 amino acids. V lost 4 bases to trimming and J lost 10 bases; unmatched junction nucleotides: 8. Germline-derived CDR1 and CDR2 are SGDLS and YYNGEE. The CDR3 is CASSLTGTDSPLHF. The CDR3 nucleotides read TGTGCCAGCAGCTTAACCGGGACAGACTCACCCCTCCACTTT.

The genes are TRBV19 and TRBJ2-6; no firm D call. Between the trimmed V and J ends, which lost 5 bases and 8 bases, there was a span of 13 bases. The CDR3 has 14 amino acids. Germline CDR1 reads LNHDA; CDR2 reads SQIVND (reference sequence). The CDR3 nucleotides are TGTGCCAGTAGTGTTCGAAAAGTCTCCAACGTCCTGACTTTC. This translates into CASSVRKVSNVLTF.

The rearrangement links TRBV4-1 to TRBJ1-2, with D perhaps TRBD1 (6 bases). This CDR3 contains 15 residues. Germline CDR1 is MGHRA and CDR2 is YSYEKL. The ends were cut back, 3 bases at V and 2 bases at J, with 13 bases in the middle. Here the CDR3 DNA reads TGCGCCAGCAGCCACTCTAGGACAGAAAACTATGGCTACACCTTC. This gives the protein CASSHSRTENYGYTF.

The J gene is TRBJ2-7, the V gene TRBV6-1; 7 bases align to TRBD1. Germline V lookup: CDR1 MNHNS, CDR2 SASEGT. V was clipped by 10 bases and J by 6 bases; unmatched bases: 15. The CDR3 is 14 residues long. CDR3 nucleotide sequence: TGTGCCACCAGACCTCCGCCAAGGGGGCCCGAGCAGTACTTC. It yields the protein CATRPPPRGPEQYF.

The chain combines TRBV2 with TRBJ2-3, with D perhaps being TRBD1 or TRBD2 (7 bases each). The CDR3 has 15 residues. Germline V CDR1 and CDR2: SNHLY, FYNNEI. V lost 4 bases and J 0 bases, leaving 11 bases between the germline ends. CDR3 nucleotide sequence: TGTGCCAGCAGTGGAGCGGGACAGAGCACAGATACGCAGTATTTT. Protein product: CASSGAGQSTDTQYF.

V gene TRBV19 combines with J gene TRBJ1-1; maybe TRBD1 (5 bases). Looked up from germline, CDR1 is LNHDA and CDR2 is SQIVND (reference sequence). Trimming removed 4 bases at V and 5 bases at J, with 20 bases between. CDR3 length: 16 amino acids. The CDR3 DNA is TGTGCCAGTAGTACACCCGACCGGGGCGCGGGGACTGAAGCTTTCTTT. This gives the protein CASSTPDRGAGTEAFF.

The V gene is TRBV28, the J gene TRBJ1-3; D not resolved. Germline CDR1 reads MDHEN; CDR2 reads SYDVKM. Trimming took off 6 bases at V and 0 bases at J, with 12 bases between the two ends. The CDR3 is made up of 15 amino acids. The CDR3 here is CASRAPVNSGNTIYF. In DNA form, the CDR3 reads TGTGCCAGCAGAGCTCCCGTTAACTCTGGAAACACCATATATTTT.

The chain is built from TRBV7-9 and TRBJ2-5; 7 bases are a match to TRBD2. This CDR3 is 14 amino acids long. The V gene's germline CDR1 is SEHNR and CDR2 FQNEAQ (reference sequence). The V and J ends lost 1 base and 4 bases, in that order; junction bases with no gene match: 3. CDR3 sequence reads: CASSLGASGETQYF. The CDR3 DNA reads TGTGCCAGCAGCTTAGGTGCTAGCGGAGAGACCCAGTACTTC.

This rearrangement joins TRBV7-8 to TRBJ2-7, with D perhaps assigned TRBD1 or TRBD2 (5 bases each). Trimming took 5 bases from V and 1 from J, leaving 18 bases between them. Germline CDR1 SGHVS, CDR2 FQNEAQ. There are 16 residues in the CDR3. The CDR3 here is CASSARGVGFSYEQYF. The CDR3 nucleotides are TGTGCCAGCAGCGCGAGGGGTGTCGGTTTTTCCTACGAGCAGTACTTC.

Concerning this clone itself: Additional DNA sequences in this sample encode the identical CDR3. The chain recombines TRBV5-1 with TRBJ2-1, with D possibly being TRBD2 (7 bases). V lost 3 bases, J lost 0 bases, and 13 bases lay in between. The CDR3 runs 16 residues. Germline CDR1 is SGHRS and CDR2 is YFSETQ. For the CDR3, the DNA is TGCGCCAGCAGCTCGGGGGGCGGGAGCTCCTACAATGAGCAGTTCTTC. Translation: CASSSGGGSSYNEQFF. Together with reference TRBV5-1 and TRBJ2-1, the CDR3 gives the full variable domain: KAGVTQTPRYLIKTRGQQVTLSCSPISGHRSVSWYQQTPGQGLQFLFEYFSETQRNKGNFPGRFSGRQFSNSRSEMNVSTLELGDSALYLCASSSGGGSSYNEQFFGPGTRLTVL.

The chain uses TRBV5-4 and TRBJ2-1; 9 nucleotides align to TRBD2. The V segment lost 3 bases and the J segment 0 bases; nucleotides outside the gene matches: 7. Per germline, CDR1 SGHNT and CDR2 YYREEE (reference sequence). This CDR3 spans 17 amino acids. CDR3 coding DNA: TGTGCCAGCAGCTGGAGACTAGCGGTTAGCTCCTACAATGAGCAGTTCTTC. Amino acids: CASSWRLAVSSYNEQFF.

This clone was seen more than once but under ten times. This CDR3 is CASSRDRANSPLHF. For the CDR3, the DNA is TGTGCCAGCAGCCGGGACAGGGCTAATTCACCCCTCCACTTT. The chain recombines TRBV6-1 with TRBJ1-6; 9 nucleotides match TRBD1. Germline V gene data show CDR1 as MNHNS and CDR2 as SASEGT. The CDR3 has 14 residues. Trimming took 6 bases from V and 6 from J; bases not matched to a gene: 3.

The J gene is TRBJ2-7, the V gene TRBV7-9, with 9 bases lining up with TRBD1. Trimming at V came to 5 bases and at J to 5 bases, leaving 4 bases not matched to a gene. The CDR3 has 13 residues. In germline, CDR1 is SEHNR, CDR2 FQNEAQ (reference sequence). Written as DNA, the CDR3 is TGTGCCAGCAGCCCAGACAGGGGGGACGAGCAGTACTTC. Amino acids: CASSPDRGDEQYF.

V usage is TRBV5-1 and J usage is TRBJ1-6; D unclear. Germline CDR1 is SGHRS and CDR2 is YFSETQ. V gave up 4 bases and J gave up 11 bases, with 13 bases separating them. The CDR3 is made up of 13 amino acids. The CDR3 bases are TGCGCCAGCAGCGGCCCGGGCGAACCACCCCTCCACTTT. Protein: CASSGPGEPPLHF.